This paragraph reports one T cell receptor beta chain. The sample originates from a study of Ad26.COV2.S vaccination and SARS-CoV-2 variants. Profiled with immunoSEQ multiplex PCR; TCRdb holds only in-frame clones, not every one. This table has around 170,000 clones, around 85% appearing once. The CDR3 extends over 16 amino acids. Looked up from germline, CDR1 is LGHDT and CDR2 is YNNKEL (reference sequence). The ends were cut back, 4 bases at V and 3 bases at J, with 19 bases in the middle. The material sequenced was peripheral blood, taken after recovery from COVID-19. The source is a human donor who had recovered from COVID-19. The V gene is TRBV3-1 (or the pseudogene TRBV3-2), the J gene TRBJ2-7; D is perhaps TRBD2 (6 bases). The CDR3 region is CASSLYRDSTLYEQYF. CDR3 coding DNA: TGTGCCAGCAGCCTTTACCGGGACTCCACGCTCTACGAGCAGTACTTC.